The 27 T cell receptor beta chains below were found in one sample sequenced in a study of cytomegalovirus exposure and HLA in healthy donors. Researchers ran the PCR with 60 Vbeta and 13 Jbeta primers. Method: immunoSEQ multiplex PCR; TCRdb's copy keeps in-frame clones and lacks some. The repertoire holds about 180,000 clones, with 70% to 85% as singletons. The material sequenced was PBMCs. These receptors all come from a man between 18 and 29 years old in good health and CMV-seronegative.

The chain joins TRBV9 to TRBJ1-2; the D is unclear. The V gene's germline CDR1 is SGDLS and CDR2 YYNGEE. The CDR3 extends over 11 amino acids. V was pared by 3 bases and J by 3 bases, with 3 bases between. CDR3 DNA sequence: TGTGCCAGCAGCGCAGACTATGGCTACACCTTC. This gives the protein CASSADYGYTF.

About this clone: The conserved closing phenylalanine or tryptophan is absent in this CDR3, likely reflecting a read error. V and J are TRBV2 and TRBJ2-7; D perhaps matches TRBD1 (5 bases). CDR3 size: 12 residues. The V and J ends lost 4 bases and 4 bases respectively, with 8 bases between them. Per the germline V gene, CDR1 is SNHLY and CDR2 is FYNNEI. The CDR3 DNA sequence: TGTGCCAGCAGTGGCCAGGGATACGAGCAGTACCTC. This translates into CASSGQGYEQYL.

CDR3 region: CASSAGGGTDTQYF. CDR3 nucleotide sequence: TGTGCCAGCAGCGCAGGGGGCGGCACAGATACGCAGTATTTT. The genes are TRBV9 and TRBJ2-3; 8 bases agree with TRBD1. Germline V gene lookup returns CDR1 SGDLS and CDR2 YYNGEE. The CDR3 covers 14 residues. V gave up 3 bases and J gave up 1 base; unmatched junction bases: 1.

The chain employs TRBV10-2 and TRBJ2-5, with 12 bases matching TRBD2. The CDR3 sequence is 16 residues long. The germline CDR1 and CDR2 sequences are WSHSY and SAAADI. Trimming removed 0 bases from V and 7 bases from J; junction bases left unmatched: 6. In DNA form, the CDR3 reads TGCGCCAGCAGTGAGTCAACTAGCGGGGGGATTTGGACCCAGTACTTC. This encodes CASSESTSGGIWTQYF.

The rearrangement joins TRBV19 to TRBJ2-7; TRBD1 matches at 10 bases. V trimming: 4 bases; J trimming: 2 bases; junction bases outside the gene matches: 5. Germline V gives CDR1 LNHDA, CDR2 SQIVND (reference sequence). The CDR3 totals 15 residues. The CDR3: CASSTGQGTAYEQYF. Written as DNA, the CDR3 is TGTGCCAGTAGTACGGGACAGGGGACCGCCTACGAGCAGTACTTC.

CDR3 sequence reads: CRAGTNYNEQFF. Here the CDR3 DNA reads TGCAGAGCCGGGACTAACTACAATGAGCAGTTCTTC. V and J are TRBV29-1 and TRBJ2-1; TRBD2 agrees at 7 bases. Germline V gives CDR1 SQVTM, CDR2 ANQGSEA. The CDR3 length is 12 residues.

The genes are TRBV5-1 and TRBJ1-2; a weak D match, TRBD1 (5 bases). Trimming pared 4 bases from V and 5 bases from J, leaving 15 bases between. The CDR3 consists of 14 residues. The V gene's germline CDR1 is SGHRS and CDR2 YFSETQ. The chain's CDR3 is CASSIRDSSYGYTF. The CDR3 region has the DNA TGCGCCAGCAGCATACGGGACTCCTCTTATGGCTACACCTTC.

The chain couples TRBV30 to TRBJ2-5; 9 bases are a match to TRBD1. The closer fit of TRBJ2-7 to the DNA end suggests the J call may be wrong. The CDR3 contains 14 residues. Germline CDR1 is GTSNPN and CDR2 is SVGIG (reference sequence). The CDR3 protein is CAWSPGQGFHEQYF. In DNA, the CDR3 is TGTGCCTGGAGTCCGGGACAGGGTTTCCACGAGCAGTACTTC.

The chain combines TRBV6-5 with TRBJ2-3, with D possibly matching TRBD2 (5 bases). V was pared by 6 bases and J by 6 bases, with 16 bases between. The CDR3 length is 14 residues. Looked up from germline, CDR1 is MNHEY and CDR2 is SVGAGI. For the CDR3, the DNA is TGTGCCAGCAGCTTCTTCGAGGGCCATGATACGCAGTATTTT. It is translated as CASSFFEGHDTQYF.

Remarks on this clone: Within the sample, other DNA sequences also encode this same CDR3. This chain uses TRBV19 with TRBJ1-1, with D maybe TRBD1 (6 bases). The germline CDR1 and CDR2 sequences are LNHDA and SQIVND (reference sequence). Trimming removed 3 bases at V and 3 bases at J, with 14 bases between. The CDR3 is 15 amino acids. The CDR3 bases are TGTGCCAGTAGTATTGGGGGGGCATCAGACACTGAAGCTTTCTTT. It specifies CASSIGGASDTEAFF.

V is TRBV4-2 and J is TRBJ2-4; 11 bases fit TRBD2. The CDR3 sequence is 24 residues long. Per germline, CDR1 LGHNA and CDR2 YNFKEQ. J gave up 0 bases and V 0 bases, and 22 bases lay outside the gene matches. CDR3 region: CASSQDEGTVTSGSSELAKNIQYF. CDR3 DNA sequence: TGTGCCAGCAGCCAAGATGAGGGGACCGTTACTAGCGGGAGCTCAGAACTAGCCAAAAACATTCAGTACTTC.

V gene TRBV6-1 combines with J gene TRBJ2-3; 7 bases fit TRBD1. With 4 bases clipped from V and 0 bases from J, the junction kept 7 bases outside the gene matches. Looked up from germline, CDR1 is MNHNS and CDR2 is SASEGT. The CDR3 extends over 16 amino acids. The chain's CDR3 is CASSVQGQISTDTQYF. In DNA form, the CDR3 reads TGTGCCAGCAGTGTACAGGGACAGATTAGCACAGATACGCAGTATTTT.

The V call is TRBV10-1, the J call TRBJ2-3; 15 bases are a match to TRBD2. CDR1 and CDR2 from the germline V gene are WNHNN and SYGVQD (reference sequence). The CDR3 covers 20 residues. V was clipped by 5 bases and J by 1 base; unmatched bases: 13. The CDR3 bases are TGCGCCAGCAGTTCGCCTATACAAGGACTAGCGGGAGGGTGCACAGATACGCAGTATTTT. It translates to CASSSPIQGLAGGCTDTQYF.

The chain joins TRBV15 to TRBJ1-5; 7 positions match TRBD1. Germline-derived CDR1 and CDR2 are LNHNV and YYDKDF (reference sequence). The CDR3 is made up of 18 amino acids. Trimming at V came to 0 bases and at J to 0 bases, leaving 8 bases not matched to a gene. The CDR3 protein is CATSRDTNTGDSNQPQHF. In nucleotides, the CDR3 is TGTGCCACCAGCAGAGATACGAACACAGGGGATAGCAATCAGCCCCAGCATTTT.

V is TRBV6-5 and J is TRBJ1-5; 9 nucleotides align to TRBD1. Germline CDR1 reads MNHEY; CDR2 reads SVGAGI. The CDR3 sequence is 15 residues long. V trimming: 6 bases; J trimming: 1 base; junction bases outside the gene matches: 4. CDR3 in amino acids: CASSGDRGSNQPQHF. Here the CDR3 DNA reads TGTGCCAGCAGCGGCGACAGGGGGAGCAATCAGCCCCAGCATTTT.

This clone is a singleton in its sample. The chain uses TRBV7-8 and TRBJ2-1; 10 nucleotides agree with TRBD1. The V segment lost 4 bases and the J segment 7 bases; nucleotides outside the gene matches: 7. Per germline, CDR1 SGHVS and CDR2 FQNEAQ. This CDR3 region has 15 residues. CDR3 loop: CASSYYWDRGNEQFF. The DNA for the CDR3 is TGTGCCAGCAGCTACTACTGGGACAGGGGAAATGAGCAGTTCTTC.

The chain recombines TRBV19 with TRBJ2-7, with TRBD1 matching over 8 bases. From germline, CDR1 is LNHDA and CDR2 SQIVND (reference sequence). The CDR3 spans 16 residues. The V segment lost 7 bases and the J segment 2 bases; nucleotides outside the gene matches: 13. This CDR3 reads CASKPSPGQGTYEQYF. CDR3 DNA: TGTGCCAGTAAGCCTTCCCCCGGACAGGGAACCTACGAGCAGTACTTC.

This chain connects TRBV20-1 to TRBJ1-1; D not certain. The CDR3 runs 10 residues. The ends were cut back, 6 bases at V and 10 bases at J, with 12 bases in the middle. The germline V gene encodes CDR1 DFQATT and CDR2 SNEGSKA (reference sequence). CDR3 sequence (DNA): TGCAGTGCGGTCACTTGTGGAGCTTTCTTT. Translation gives CSAVTCGAFF.

The chain links TRBV27 to TRBJ2-4; 8 bases fit TRBD2. Per germline, CDR1 MNHEY and CDR2 SMNVEV (reference sequence). The length of the CDR3 is 16 residues. V gave up 3 bases and J gave up 7 bases; unmatched junction bases: 11. In DNA form, the CDR3 reads TGTGCCAGCAGTTTCGGCGGGGGGCCGAATGTTAACATTCAGTACTTC. It specifies CASSFGGGPNVNIQYF.

The chain is built from TRBV30 and TRBJ2-5; maybe TRBD1 (5 bases). In germline, CDR1 is GTSNPN, CDR2 SVGIG (reference sequence). The CDR3 length is 13 residues. Trimming left V 3 bases short and J 5 bases short, with 13 bases between. CDR3 amino acids: CAWSRVSWETQYF. The CDR3 DNA follows: TGTGCCTGGAGCAGGGTATCCTGGGAGACCCAGTACTTC.

This clone was recorded only once. J is TRBJ2-3 and V is TRBV5-4, with D possibly being TRBD2 (6 bases). The CDR3 extends over 14 amino acids. The V end lost 2 bases, the J end lost 3 bases, and 10 bases lay between the germline ends. CDR1 and CDR2 from the germline V gene are SGHNT and YYREEE (reference sequence). In nucleotides, the CDR3 is TGTGCCAGCAGCTTCCGTCGGGAGACAGATACGCAGTATTTT. This encodes CASSFRRETDTQYF.

This clone came up once. The chain uses TRBV7-9 and TRBJ2-1, with D possibly matching TRBD2 (6 bases). The CDR3 runs 14 residues. CDR1 is SEHNR, CDR2 FQNEAQ, per germline (reference sequence). The ends were cut back, 5 bases at V and 6 bases at J, with 14 bases in the middle. The CDR3 coding sequence is TGTGCCAGCAGCGTCGTCGGGAGTGCCAATGAGCAGTTCTTC. Translating gives CASSVVGSANEQFF.

The chain joins TRBV5-4 to TRBJ2-7, with TRBD2 identical over 9 bases. The CDR3 totals 15 residues. The germline V gene encodes CDR1 SGHNT and CDR2 YYREEE (reference sequence). With 4 bases clipped from V and 2 bases from J, the junction kept 7 bases outside the gene matches. As DNA, the CDR3 is TGTGCCAGCAGCACCCGACTAGCGGATACCTACGAGCAGTACTTC. It yields the protein CASSTRLADTYEQYF.

V gene TRBV13 combines with J gene TRBJ1-4; a weak D match, TRBD1 (6 bases). V was pared by 5 bases and J by 11 bases, with 21 bases between. Germline CDR1 PRHDT, CDR2 FYEKMQ (reference sequence). The CDR3 covers 15 residues. This CDR3 is CASSPTGTRGAKLFF. Here the CDR3 DNA reads TGTGCCAGCAGCCCTACCGGGACCCGGGGGGCGAAACTGTTTTTT.

The chain joins TRBV13 to TRBJ1-1; 9 bases map to TRBD1. V dropped 0 bases and J dropped 4; count of bases not matched to a gene: 3. The germline V gene has CDR1 PRHDT and CDR2 FYEKMQ (reference sequence). The CDR3 has 15 residues. CDR3 region: CASSLGTGGGTEAFF. CDR3 DNA: TGTGCCAGCAGCTTAGGGACAGGGGGGGGCACTGAAGCTTTCTTT.

V and J are TRBV19 and TRBJ2-3, with TRBD1 matching 12 bases. V gave up 5 bases and J gave up 2 bases; unmatched junction bases: 2. The CDR3 length is 15 residues. Germline CDR1 LNHDA, CDR2 SQIVND (reference sequence). The CDR3 bases are TGTGCCAGTAGTCGGGACAGGGGGCCCACAGATACGCAGTATTTT. Its translation is CASSRDRGPTDTQYF.

The rearrangement uses TRBV11-2 and TRBJ2-1, with a possible D match to TRBD2 (5 bases). The germline V gene encodes CDR1 SGHAT and CDR2 FQNNGV. This CDR3 has 16 residues. The ends were cut back, 0 bases at V and 4 bases at J, with 13 bases in the middle. CDR3 nucleotide sequence: TGTGCCAGCAGCTTAGAGGGTCTAGCTCAGTACAATGAGCAGTTCTTC. Its translation: CASSLEGLAQYNEQFF.